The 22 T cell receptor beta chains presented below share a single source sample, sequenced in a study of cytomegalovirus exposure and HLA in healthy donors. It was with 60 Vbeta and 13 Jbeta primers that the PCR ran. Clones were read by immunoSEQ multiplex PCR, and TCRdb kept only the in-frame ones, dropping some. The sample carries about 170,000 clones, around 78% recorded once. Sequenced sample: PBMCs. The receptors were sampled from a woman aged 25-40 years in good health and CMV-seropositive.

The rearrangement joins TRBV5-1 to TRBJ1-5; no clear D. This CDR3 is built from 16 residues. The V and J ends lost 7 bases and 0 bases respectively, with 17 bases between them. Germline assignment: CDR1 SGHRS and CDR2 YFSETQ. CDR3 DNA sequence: TGCGCCAGCGCTGGAGTGACCCTTTATAGCAATCAGCCCCAGCATTTT. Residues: CASAGVTLYSNQPQHF.

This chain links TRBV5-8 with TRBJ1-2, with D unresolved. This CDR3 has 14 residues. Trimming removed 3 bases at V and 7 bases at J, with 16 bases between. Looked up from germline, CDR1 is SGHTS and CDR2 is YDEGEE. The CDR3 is CASSYTGGFGGYTF. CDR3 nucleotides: TGTGCCAGCAGCTATACGGGTGGGTTCGGTGGCTACACCTTC.

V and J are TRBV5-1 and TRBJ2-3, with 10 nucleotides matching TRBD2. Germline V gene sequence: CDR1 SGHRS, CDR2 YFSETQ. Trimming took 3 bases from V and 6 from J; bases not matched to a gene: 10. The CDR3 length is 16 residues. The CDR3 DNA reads TGCGCCAGCAGCTCTAGCGGGGGCAACCTCCGCGATACGCAGTATTTT. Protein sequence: CASSSSGGNLRDTQYF.

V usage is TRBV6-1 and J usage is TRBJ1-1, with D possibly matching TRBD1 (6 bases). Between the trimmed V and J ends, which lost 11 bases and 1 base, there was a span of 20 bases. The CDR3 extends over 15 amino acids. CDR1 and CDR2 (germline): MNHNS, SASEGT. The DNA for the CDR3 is TGTGCCTCACTCAGCCAGGGAGGGGGGAACACTGAAGCTTTCTTT. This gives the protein CASLSQGGGNTEAFF.

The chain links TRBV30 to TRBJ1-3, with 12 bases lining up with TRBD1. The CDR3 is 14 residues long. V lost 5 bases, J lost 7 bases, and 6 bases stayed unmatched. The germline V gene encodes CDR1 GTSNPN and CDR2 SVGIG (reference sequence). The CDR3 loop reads CAWSTGQGANTIYF. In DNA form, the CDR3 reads TGTGCCTGGTCGACGGGACAGGGGGCGAACACCATATATTTT.

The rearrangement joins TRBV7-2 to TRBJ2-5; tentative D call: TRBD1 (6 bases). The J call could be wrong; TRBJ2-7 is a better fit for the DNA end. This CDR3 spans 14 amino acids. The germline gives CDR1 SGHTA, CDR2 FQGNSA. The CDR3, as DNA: TGTGCCAGCAGCTTAGCGTCAGGGGACTACGAGCAGTACTTC. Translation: CASSLASGDYEQYF.

CDR3 in amino acids: CSVAGGVGETQYF. DNA of the CDR3: TGCAGCGTTGCCGGGGGGGTAGGGGAGACCCAGTACTTC. The rearrangement links TRBV29-1 to TRBJ2-5; 8 bases match TRBD2. The CDR3 length is 13 residues. Looked up from germline, CDR1 is SQVTM and CDR2 is ANQGSEA. With V trimmed by 4 bases and J by 5 bases, 6 bases remained unmatched.

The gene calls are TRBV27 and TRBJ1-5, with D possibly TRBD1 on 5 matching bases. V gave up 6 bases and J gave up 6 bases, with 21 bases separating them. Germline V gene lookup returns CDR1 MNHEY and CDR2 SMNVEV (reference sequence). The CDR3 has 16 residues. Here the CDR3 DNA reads TGTGCCAGCAGCGAAACCCAGGGTAAGCTGGGTCAGCCCCAGCATTTT. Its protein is CASSETQGKLGQPQHF.

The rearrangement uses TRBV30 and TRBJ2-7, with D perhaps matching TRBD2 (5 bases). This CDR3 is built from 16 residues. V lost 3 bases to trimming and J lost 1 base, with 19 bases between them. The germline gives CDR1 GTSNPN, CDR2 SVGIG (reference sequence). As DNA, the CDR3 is TGTGCCTGGAGCATCGACCGGACGGGGTTTTCCTACGAGCAGTACTTC. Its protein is CAWSIDRTGFSYEQYF.

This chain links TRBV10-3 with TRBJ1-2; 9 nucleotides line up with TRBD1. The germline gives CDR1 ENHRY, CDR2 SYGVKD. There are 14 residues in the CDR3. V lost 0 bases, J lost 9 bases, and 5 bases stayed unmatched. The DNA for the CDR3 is TGTGCCATCAGTGAGTCAGGGACAGGGCTTCGCTACACCTTC. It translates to CAISESGTGLRYTF.

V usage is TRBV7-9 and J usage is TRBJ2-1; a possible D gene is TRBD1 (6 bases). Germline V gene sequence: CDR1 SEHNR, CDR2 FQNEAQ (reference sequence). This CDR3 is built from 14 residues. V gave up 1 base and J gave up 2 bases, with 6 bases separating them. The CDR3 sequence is CASSLDRAYNEQFF. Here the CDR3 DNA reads TGTGCCAGCAGCTTAGACAGGGCCTACAATGAGCAGTTCTTC.

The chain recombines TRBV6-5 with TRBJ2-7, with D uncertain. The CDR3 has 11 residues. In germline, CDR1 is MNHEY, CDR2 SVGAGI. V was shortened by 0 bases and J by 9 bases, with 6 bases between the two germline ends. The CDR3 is CASSYSARQYF. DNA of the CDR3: TGTGCCAGCAGTTACTCGGCTCGGCAGTACTTC.

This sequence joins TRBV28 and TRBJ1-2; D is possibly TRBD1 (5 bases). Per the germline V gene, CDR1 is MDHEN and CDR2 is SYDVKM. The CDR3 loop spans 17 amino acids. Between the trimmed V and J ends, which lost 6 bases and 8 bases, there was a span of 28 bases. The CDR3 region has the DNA TGTGCCAGCAGGAATATAGCATTGGACAAGCAATCATCCGGCTACACCTTC. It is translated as CASRNIALDKQSSGYTF.

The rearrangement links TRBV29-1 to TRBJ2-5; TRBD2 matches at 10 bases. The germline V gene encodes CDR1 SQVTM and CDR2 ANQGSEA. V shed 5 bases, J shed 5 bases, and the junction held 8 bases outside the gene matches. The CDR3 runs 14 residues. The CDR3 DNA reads TGCAGCGTTTCAAGCGGGGGGGCGGTGGAGACCCAGTACTTC. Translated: CSVSSGGAVETQYF.

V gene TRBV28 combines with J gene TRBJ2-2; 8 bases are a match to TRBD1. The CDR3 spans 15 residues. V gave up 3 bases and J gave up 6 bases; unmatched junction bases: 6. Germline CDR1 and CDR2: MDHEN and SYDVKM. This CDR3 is CASSFEDRESGELFF. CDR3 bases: TGTGCCAGCAGTTTCGAGGACAGGGAGTCCGGGGAGCTGTTTTTT. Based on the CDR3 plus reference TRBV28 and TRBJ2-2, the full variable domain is DVKVTQSSRYLVKRTGEKVFLECVQDMDHENMFWYRQDPGLGLRLIYFSYDVKMKEKGDIPEGYSVSREKKERFSLILESASTNQTSMYLCASSFEDRESGELFFGEGSRLTVL.

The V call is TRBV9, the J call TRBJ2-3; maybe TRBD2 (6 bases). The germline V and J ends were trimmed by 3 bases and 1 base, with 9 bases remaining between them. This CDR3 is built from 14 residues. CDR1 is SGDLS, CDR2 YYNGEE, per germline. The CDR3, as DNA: TGTGCCAGCAGCGAGGGCGGGGGCACAGATACGCAGTATTTT. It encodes CASSEGGGTDTQYF.

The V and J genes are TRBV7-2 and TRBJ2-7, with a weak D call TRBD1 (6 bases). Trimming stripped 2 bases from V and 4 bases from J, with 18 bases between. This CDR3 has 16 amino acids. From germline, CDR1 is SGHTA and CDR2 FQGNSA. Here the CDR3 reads CASSLRGSRGEYEQYF. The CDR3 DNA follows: TGTGCCAGCAGCTTAAGGGGGTCGAGGGGTGAATACGAGCAGTACTTC.

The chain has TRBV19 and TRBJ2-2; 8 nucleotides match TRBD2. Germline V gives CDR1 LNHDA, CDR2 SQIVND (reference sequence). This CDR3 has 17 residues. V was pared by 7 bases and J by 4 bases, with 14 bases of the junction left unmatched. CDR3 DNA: TGTGCCAGTACCCTACCAGGTCCAGCGGGAGTCACCGGGGAGCTGTTTTTT. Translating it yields CASTLPGPAGVTGELFF. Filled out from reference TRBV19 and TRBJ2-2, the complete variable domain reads DGGITQSPKYLFRKEGQNVTLSCEQNLNHDAMYWYRQDPGQGLRLIYYSQIVNDFQKGDIAEGYSVSREKKESFPLTVTSAQKNPTAFYLCASTLPGPAGVTGELFFGEGSRLTVL.

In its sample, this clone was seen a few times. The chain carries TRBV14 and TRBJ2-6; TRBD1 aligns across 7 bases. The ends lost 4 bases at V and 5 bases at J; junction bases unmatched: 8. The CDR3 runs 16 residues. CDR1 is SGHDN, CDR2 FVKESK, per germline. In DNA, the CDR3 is TGTGCCAGCAGCCGTGGGGACAGCTCGTGGGCCAACGTCCTGACTTTC. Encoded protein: CASSRGDSSWANVLTF.

The CDR3 DNA reads TGTGCCAGCAGCTTGACAGGGGTCGAGCAGTACTTC. This encodes CASSLTGVEQYF. The chain uses TRBV7-2 and TRBJ2-7, with 8 bases matching TRBD1. The V gene's germline CDR1 is SGHTA and CDR2 FQGNSA. After removal of 3 bases from V and 6 bases from J, the junction contained 1 base not matched to a gene. This CDR3 region has 12 residues.

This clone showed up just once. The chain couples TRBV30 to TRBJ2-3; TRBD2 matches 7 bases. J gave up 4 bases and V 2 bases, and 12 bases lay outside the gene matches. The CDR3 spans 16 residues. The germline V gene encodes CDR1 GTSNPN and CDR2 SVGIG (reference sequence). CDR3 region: CAWSTGQAGRADTQYF. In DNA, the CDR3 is TGTGCCTGGAGTACCGGCCAAGCGGGACGGGCAGATACGCAGTATTTT.

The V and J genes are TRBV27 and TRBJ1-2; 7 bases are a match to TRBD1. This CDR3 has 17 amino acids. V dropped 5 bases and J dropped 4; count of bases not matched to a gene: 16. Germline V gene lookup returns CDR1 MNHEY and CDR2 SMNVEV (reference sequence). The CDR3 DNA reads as TGTGCCAGCAGTCTAAACCGCTGGCAGGGGGTCCCCTATGGCTACACCTTC. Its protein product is CASSLNRWQGVPYGYTF.